This T cell receptor beta chain came from a study of T cells in Graves' hyperthyroidism and ophthalmopathy. Study-wide results and limits: It was a median about 6 months before onset that the model predicted ophthalmopathy.

From RNA transcripts, TCR beta CDR3 regions were amplified. TCR CDR3 underwent first-round RT-PCR with the HTBI primer set. In TCRdb, the multiplex PCR reads were re-called with MiXCR into one record per CDR3 protein. Altogether under 450,000 distinct CDR3 sequences are present, approximately 18% being singletons, with the ten largest covering roughly 35%. Comments on this clonotype: Its matching antigen is unknown.

The CDR3 length is 14 residues. The germline V gene encodes CDR1 SEHNR and CDR2 FQNEAQ (reference sequence). Trimming cost V 7 bases and J 4 bases; bases outside gene matches: 7. At first hyperthyroidism diagnosis, before any ophthalmopathy symptoms, the blood sample was collected. The authors took PBMCs from 10 ml fresh peripheral blood. Specimen: blood. V and J are TRBV7-9 and TRBJ1-1; TRBD1 aligns across 9 bases. This TCR was recovered from a woman aged 25-40 years with Graves' hyperthyroidism that later progressed to Graves' ophthalmopathy. The CDR3 reads CASTYSDRGTEAFF. The CDR3 bases are TGTGCCAGCACTTACTCGGACAGGGGCACTGAAGCTTTCTTT. Variable domain in full (rest from reference TRBV7-9 and TRBJ1-1): DTGVSQNPRHKITKRGQNVTFRCDPISEHNRLYWYRQTLGQGPEFLTYFQNEAQLEKSRLLSDRFSAERPKGSFSTLEIQRTEQGDSAMYLCASTYSDRGTEAFFGQGTRLTVV.